The present entry profiles one TCR beta chain with its context. CDR1 is LGHNA and CDR2 is YSLEER in the germline V gene. V lost 1 base to trimming and J lost 0 bases, with 10 bases between them. The CDR3 contains 16 residues. The record originates from a study of blood T cell repertoires in COVID-19. Study summary: Whether acute or convalescent, the COVID-19 samples came from the United States, Italy and Spain.

Repertoires were generated with immunoSEQ multiplex PCR, while TCRdb's copy carries only in-frame clones and drops some. The sample records roughly 110,000 clones, about 91% being singletons. The source of this sequence is a man aged 50 to 59 with active or convalescent COVID-19. Specimen: peripheral blood. V usage is TRBV4-3 and J usage is TRBJ1-3; D call uncertain. In DNA form, the CDR3 reads TGCGCCAGCAGCCAAGGTTACAGCTTCTCTGGAAACACCATATATTTT. It encodes CASSQGYSFSGNTIYF.